This TCR beta chain was retrieved from a study of T cell responses to AZD1222 COVID-19 vaccine listed by TCRdb under 2021. Regarding the complete study: TCR sequencing covered more than 230 trial participants: some 210 given two doses of AZD1222 and approximately 26 given two doses of MenACWY control vaccine. Trial participants were enrolled by age into 18-55, 56-69 and 70-plus year subgroups, with roughly 150, 30 and 60 TCR-sequenced participants respectively.

Findings and caveats that apply to the study as a whole: After two AZD1222 doses, spike-specific TCR breadth and depth were significantly higher than at day 0 and than in MenACWY recipients. Epitopes outside the regions mutated in the B.1.351 and B.1.1.7 variants were reportedly recognized by nearly half of the unique spike-specific TCRs. The 56-69-year group was small, and its depth increase did not reach significance, likely because of low power. Participants were mostly white British and included more females than males, and it was suggested by the authors that clonal diversity may have been underestimated. Conclusions about previously exposed vaccinees are limited because only six or seven AZD1222 recipients were SARS-CoV-2 seropositive at baseline. The whole spike protein was spanned by vaccine-associated CD4 TCRs, and dominant responses were seen in regions 160-218 and 743-854. Because no samples from the day 14 peak response were available, repertoires could be characterized only after the peak T cell response.

The label giving this sample's time point can be read as: about 28 days (+/-7) after the second vaccine dose. AZD1222 recipients given second doses at about 4 weeks or at about 12 weeks were pooled, since spike-specific TCR depth and breadth were not found to differ between the two schedules. The vaccinee samples were drawn from two UK trials, COV001 and COV002, one of which was a single-blind randomized controlled phase 2/3 trial testing AZD1222 (ChAdOx1 nCoV-19) in healthy adults. For TCRbeta chain sequencing, PBMC samples were collected from trial participants at day 0 and at day 28 after the second dose. This clone occurred once. Its binding antigen is unknown. No qualities accompany the bases; no much larger clone lies one base away. The CDR3 regions of human TCRbeta chains were subjected to immunosequencing. Per the original workflow: TCRs in the repertoires were matched against a reference library of SARS-CoV-2-specific TCRs that had been generated with the MIRA antigen-specificity platform. Breadth meant the fraction of unique TCRs that were SARS-CoV-2-associated, whereas depth meant the fraction of total T cells that were SARS-CoV-2-associated. Each spike-specific TCR was assigned to its reactive spike region and to a CD4 or CD8 class using the MIRA data. Log10-transformed breadth and depth values were compared by one-way ANOVA with Sidak's multiple comparisons tests. TCRdb obtained this table from immuneACCESS and retained in-frame rearrangements with V and J assigned. These tables miss some clones; where compared with another copy, unresolved V genes account for less than half of the shortfall, and the remainder is unexplained. Clonal size and the V and J genes are those of that table, whereas D and trimming came from the DNA. The sample table holds about 130,000 clones, of which roughly 90% were seen once. In total, the top ten clones hold under 6% of the sample.

Its CDR3 holds 13 amino acids, cysteine through phenylalanine. The CDR3 DNA has 39 bases and is translated from base 1. V is shortened by 2 bases, J by 3 bases, and the region joining them spans 10 bases. Based on the germline V gene (reference sequence), the CDR1 and CDR2 sequences are GTSNPN and SVGIG. This specimen consisted of peripheral blood, obtained 28 days after the second AZD1222 dose. The rearranged chain carries TRBV30 and TRBJ1-1; the D region possibly corresponds to TRBD1 (6 bases align). This receptor was obtained from an adult who received the AZD1222 COVID-19 vaccine. The nucleotide sequence reads TGTGCCTGGAGTATTGGACAGCACACTGAAGCTTTCTTT. The encoded protein is CAWSIGQHTEAFF.